The following is a T cell receptor (beta chain) sequence with its context. Its antigen is not known. The data were obtained in a study of cytomegalovirus exposure and HLA in healthy donors. Study observations and caveats: CMV serostatus stood as the only immune exposure information on hand.

The study ran its PCR with 60 Vbeta and 13 Jbeta primers. Assay used: immunoSEQ multiplex PCR; TCRdb lists only in-frame clones, some missing. This sample has some 200,000 clones, with 75% to 90% found just once. The receptor was derived from a boy aged 2 to 10 in good health and CMV-seronegative. Sequencing was done on a sample of PBMCs.

CDR3 sequence: CASSPGTDETNYEQYF. Written as DNA, the CDR3 is TGTGCCAGCAGCCCAGGGACAGACGAAACTAACTACGAGCAGTACTTC. J is TRBJ2-7 and V is TRBV7-9; 7 bases are shared with TRBD1. CDR1 and CDR2 from the germline V gene are SEHNR and FQNEAQ (reference sequence). J lost 3 bases, V lost 5 bases, and 13 bases had no gene match. This CDR3 has 16 residues.